These 32 T cell receptor beta chains share one sample of origin, sequenced in a study of PD-L1 blockade in urothelial cancer. Produced via immunoSEQ multiplex PCR; TCRdb's table is partial and in-frame only. Of fewer than 130,000 clones detected, roughly 88% appear once; the ten largest clones hold 2% to 2.5%. Material: PBMCs, obtained around atezolizumab (anti-PD-L1) treatment. These receptor sequences come from a man in his forties or fifties with urothelial cancer.

The chain has TRBV19 and TRBJ2-7; D may be TRBD1 (5 bases). V was cut by 5 bases and J by 8 bases, with 16 bases left in between. Germline CDR1 is LNHDA and CDR2 is SQIVND (reference sequence). The CDR3 contains 13 residues. The CDR3 protein is CASSAQGRIKQYF. CDR3 bases: TGTGCCAGTAGTGCCCAGGGCCGGATCAAGCAGTACTTC.

The V and J genes are TRBV18 and TRBJ1-2; 11 nucleotides line up with TRBD1. The germline gives CDR1 KGHSH, CDR2 LQKENI. The CDR3 runs to 13 residues. V trimming: 3 bases; J trimming: 8 bases; junction bases outside the gene matches: 2. CDR3 coding DNA: TGTGCCAGCTCACCGGGACAGGGGGACGGCTACACCTTC. Translation gives CASSPGQGDGYTF.

The chain combines TRBV2 with TRBJ2-7; tentatively, D is TRBD2 (6 bases). Germline CDR1 is SNHLY and CDR2 is FYNNEI. V was cut by 4 bases and J by 0 bases, with 10 bases left in between. This CDR3 region has 14 residues. Here the CDR3 reads CASSGRVSSYEQYF. CDR3 sequence (DNA): TGTGCCAGCAGTGGGAGGGTGAGCTCCTACGAGCAGTACTTC. Using reference TRBV2 and TRBJ2-7 for the parts outside the CDR3, the full variable domain is EPEVTQTPSHQVTQMGQEVILRCVPISNHLYFYWYRQILGQKVEFLVSFYNNEISEKSEIFDDQFSVERPDGSNFTLKIRSTKLEDSAMYFCASSGRVSSYEQYFGPGTRLTVT.

Here the CDR3 DNA reads TGTGCCAGCATTATCACAGGGGAAACTGAAGCTTTCTTT. Translated: CASIITGETEAFF. The chain couples TRBV28 to TRBJ1-1; TRBD1 aligns across 7 bases. Germline CDR1 is MDHEN and CDR2 is SYDVKM. V dropped 7 bases and J dropped 5; count of bases not matched to a gene: 7. CDR3 size: 13 residues.

The genes are TRBV5-1 and TRBJ2-7; D is uncertain. The CDR3 runs to 12 residues. Germline V gives CDR1 SGHRS, CDR2 YFSETQ. Between the trimmed V and J ends, which lost 4 bases and 0 bases, there was a span of 5 bases. Here the CDR3 reads CASSSSSYEQYF. The DNA for the CDR3 is TGCGCCAGCAGCAGTAGCTCCTACGAGCAGTACTTC.

V is TRBV30 and J is TRBJ2-2, with 8 bases identical to TRBD1. CDR1 and CDR2 (germline): GTSNPN, SVGIG (reference sequence). CDR3 size: 14 residues. Trimming removed 8 bases from V and 4 bases from J; junction bases left unmatched: 9. The CDR3 nucleotides read TGTGCCGGAACCAGGGGGCGGGGCACCGGGGAGCTGTTTTTT. It is translated as CAGTRGRGTGELFF.

This chain joins TRBV19 and TRBJ1-5; D is unresolved. Germline assignment: CDR1 LNHDA and CDR2 SQIVND (reference sequence). Trimming removed 7 bases at V and 0 bases at J, with 16 bases between. CDR3 length equals 16 residues. The CDR3 is CASTTTPSGSNQPQHF. The CDR3 DNA is TGTGCCAGTACCACTACCCCCAGCGGTAGCAATCAGCCCCAGCATTTT.

The chain carries TRBV28 and TRBJ2-2, with D hard to call. Trimming left V 3 bases short and J 3 bases short, with 8 bases between. Germline CDR1 and CDR2: MDHEN and SYDVKM. The CDR3 is 14 residues long. The CDR3 loop is CASSLFSDTGELFF. Here the CDR3 DNA reads TGTGCCAGCAGTTTGTTTTCGGACACCGGGGAGCTGTTTTTT.

The chain combines TRBV18 with TRBJ2-5; 9 bases match TRBD2. Germline V lookup: CDR1 KGHSH, CDR2 LQKENI. This CDR3 contains 16 residues. J lost 2 bases, V lost 2 bases, and 6 bases had no gene match. CDR3 nucleotides: TGTGCCAGCTCACCAGAGGGACTAGCAGATCAAGAGACCCAGTACTTC. This translates into CASSPEGLADQETQYF.

The rearrangement joins TRBV28 to TRBJ1-2; D uncertain. With 5 bases removed from V and 7 bases from J, the gap between germline ends came to 17 bases. The CDR3 runs to 14 residues. Looked up from germline, CDR1 is MDHEN and CDR2 is SYDVKM. The DNA for the CDR3 is TGTGCCAGCAGTGCCCATTTTGAGGGAGGTGGCTACACCTTC. Translation gives CASSAHFEGGGYTF.

The count of this clone is one. This rearrangement joins TRBV27 to TRBJ1-1; maybe TRBD1 (5 bases). Germline CDR1 reads MNHEY; CDR2 reads SMNVEV (reference sequence). V was cut by 7 bases and J by 3 bases, with 15 bases left in between. CDR3 length: 14 amino acids. The CDR3 loop reads CASNKVGGDTEAFF. In nucleotides, the CDR3 is TGTGCCAGCAATAAGGTGGGGGGAGACACTGAAGCTTTCTTT.

The chain employs TRBV6-6 and TRBJ2-1; 8 bases match TRBD2. Germline assignment: CDR1 MNHNY and CDR2 SVGAGI (reference sequence). The CDR3 covers 14 residues. The J segment lost 2 bases and the V segment lost 7 bases, leaving 4 bases of the junction unmatched. CDR3 sequence: CASTNSGAYNEQFF. The DNA of the CDR3 is TGTGCCAGCACGAATAGCGGGGCCTACAATGAGCAGTTCTTC.

Only a few counts were recorded for this clone. CDR3 bases: TGTGCCGGGTCAAGACAGGAGCGATACACCTTC. Translation: CAGSRQERYTF. This chain links TRBV19 with TRBJ1-2; tentative D call: TRBD1 (6 bases). There are 11 residues in the CDR3. V lost 11 bases to trimming and J lost 11 bases, with 18 bases between them. The germline V gene encodes CDR1 LNHDA and CDR2 SQIVND (reference sequence).

This sequence joins TRBV18 and TRBJ2-2; 9 positions agree with TRBD1. Germline CDR1 is KGHSH and CDR2 is LQKENI. CDR3 length equals 16 residues. V dropped 6 bases and J dropped 2; count of bases not matched to a gene: 7. The CDR3 protein is CASSLGQGSNTGELFF. The CDR3 DNA reads as TGTGCCAGCTCCCTGGGACAGGGAAGCAACACCGGGGAGCTGTTTTTT.

J is TRBJ1-2 and V is TRBV19, with D possibly matching TRBD1 (5 bases). The CDR3 contains 14 residues. Trimming pared 7 bases from V and 2 bases from J, leaving 14 bases between. Germline values: CDR1 LNHDA, CDR2 SQIVND (reference sequence). DNA for the CDR3: TGTGCCAGTACCCCGGGGGAGGGGAACTATGGCTACACCTTC. It codes for CASTPGEGNYGYTF.

The chain employs TRBV29-1 and TRBJ2-2, with a possible D match to TRBD2 (6 bases). Trimming took 4 bases from V and 6 from J, leaving 12 bases between them. CDR1 and CDR2 from the germline V gene are SQVTM and ANQGSEA. There are 13 residues in the CDR3. DNA of the CDR3: TGCAGCGTTGCATGGGGGGTCTCCGGGGAGCTGTTTTTT. Its translation is CSVAWGVSGELFF.

In nucleotides, the CDR3 is TGTGCCAGCAGCTTAAACGGCAGGGATACTTTCTTT. Translating gives CASSLNGRDTFF. The rearrangement uses TRBV5-4 and TRBJ1-1, with a tentative D call TRBD1 (5 bases). V gave up 2 bases and J gave up 12 bases, with 14 bases separating them. The CDR3 is 12 residues long. Looked up from germline, CDR1 is SGHNT and CDR2 is YYREEE (reference sequence). Full variable domain (rest looked up from reference TRBV5-4 and TRBJ1-1): ETGVTQSPTHLIKTRGQQVTLRCSSQSGHNTVSWYQQALGQGPQFIFQYYREEENGRGNFPPRFSGLQFPNYSSELNVNALELDDSALYLCASSLNGRDTFFGQGTRLTVV.

V is TRBV6-1 and J is TRBJ2-1; maybe TRBD2 (6 bases). V lost 3 bases, J lost 10 bases, and 22 bases lay in between. The germline gives CDR1 MNHNS, CDR2 SASEGT. This CDR3 spans 16 amino acids. This CDR3 is CASSDEEGRVFDEQFF. The CDR3 bases are TGTGCCAGCAGTGATGAGGAGGGCAGGGTATTCGACGAGCAGTTCTTC.

The V gene is TRBV5-1, the J gene TRBJ2-7, with TRBD2 identical over 11 bases. CDR1 SGHRS and CDR2 YFSETQ come from the germline V gene. This CDR3 spans 19 amino acids. The V segment lost 0 bases and the J segment 6 bases; nucleotides outside the gene matches: 17. The CDR3 DNA is TGCGCCAGCAGCTTGGCTTTAAGAACTAGCGGGAGTTCCGCCGTCGAGCAGTACTTC. Amino acids: CASSLALRTSGSSAVEQYF.

V and J are TRBV19 and TRBJ1-5; the match to TRBD1 covers 11 bases. V was clipped by 6 bases and J by 3 bases; unmatched bases: 7. The CDR3 runs 16 residues. CDR1 LNHDA and CDR2 SQIVND come from the germline V gene (reference sequence). CDR3 protein: CASRDPGQGVNQPQHF. In nucleotides, the CDR3 is TGTGCCAGTAGAGATCCGGGACAGGGGGTCAATCAGCCCCAGCATTTT.

The genes are TRBV14 and TRBJ2-5; D is uncertain. The CDR3 has 13 amino acids. CDR1 is SGHDN and CDR2 is FVKESK in the germline V gene. Trimming removed 5 bases at V and 1 base at J, with 8 bases between. CDR3: CASSKLAQETQYF. CDR3 in DNA: TGTGCCAGCAGCAAATTGGCCCAAGAGACCCAGTACTTC. The variable domain in full, completed from reference TRBV14 and TRBJ2-5, reads EAGVTQFPSHSVIEKGQTVTLRCDPISGHDNLYWYRRVMGKEIKFLLHFVKESKQDESGMPNNRFLAERTGGTYSTLKVQPAELEDSGVYFCASSKLAQETQYFGPGTRLLVL.

This rearrangement joins TRBV6-1 to TRBJ1-5; weak D call: TRBD1 (5 bases). Germline V gene data show CDR1 as MNHNS and CDR2 as SASEGT. This CDR3 contains 15 residues. Trimming took 6 bases from V and 0 from J, leaving 12 bases between them. The DNA for the CDR3 is TGTGCCAGCAGCCGACAGAGTAATAGCAATCAGCCCCAGCATTTT. Translating it yields CASSRQSNSNQPQHF.

The rearrangement uses TRBV2 and TRBJ2-2, with D perhaps TRBD2 (6 bases). Between the trimmed V and J ends, which lost 7 bases and 3 bases, there was a span of 18 bases. The CDR3 length is 16 residues. The germline V gene has CDR1 SNHLY and CDR2 FYNNEI. The CDR3 region has the DNA TGTGCCAGCAATGGGTTGGGGGAGGAACACACCGGGGAGCTGTTTTTT. It codes for CASNGLGEEHTGELFF.

The chain couples TRBV7-9 to TRBJ2-2; 8 bases line up with TRBD1. This CDR3 comprises 17 residues. The V segment lost 5 bases and the J segment 0 bases; nucleotides outside the gene matches: 8. Germline V gene data show CDR1 as SEHNR and CDR2 as FQNEAQ (reference sequence). This chain's CDR3 is CASSRGTGDTNTGELFF. In nucleotides, the CDR3 is TGTGCCAGCAGCCGAGGGACAGGCGATACGAACACCGGGGAGCTGTTTTTT.

The chain employs TRBV4-1 and TRBJ2-1; D gene unclear. This CDR3 is built from 17 residues. Trimming removed 5 bases at V and 0 bases at J, with 17 bases between. Germline V lookup: CDR1 MGHRA, CDR2 YSYEKL. DNA of the CDR3: TGCGCCAGCAGCGCAAGTAGGTTCGCTAGCTCCTACAATGAGCAGTTCTTC. It encodes CASSASRFASSYNEQFF.

The rearrangement links TRBV10-3 to TRBJ1-1, with TRBD1 identical over 8 bases. J was trimmed by 8 bases and V by 3 bases; bases with no gene match: 14. The CDR3 is 16 residues long. Germline CDR1 is ENHRY and CDR2 is SYGVKD. CDR3 nucleotide sequence: TGTGCCATCAGTGATCCTTTTCCGGGACAGGCAATGGAAGCTTTCTTT. This gives the protein CAISDPFPGQAMEAFF.

V usage is TRBV9 and J usage is TRBJ2-4; D is possibly TRBD2 (5 bases). V was pared by 0 bases and J by 1 base, with 11 bases between. The CDR3 covers 16 residues. CDR1 and CDR2 (germline): SGDLS, YYNGEE. The chain's CDR3 is CASSVGGSVAKNIQYF. Written as DNA, the CDR3 is TGTGCCAGCAGCGTAGGAGGGTCTGTTGCCAAAAACATTCAGTACTTC.

The rearrangement uses TRBV6-1 and TRBJ1-2, with a weak D call TRBD1 (5 bases). Per germline, CDR1 MNHNS and CDR2 SASEGT. With 3 bases removed from V and 4 bases from J, the gap between germline ends came to 18 bases. The CDR3 runs 16 residues. The CDR3 reads CASSEIRAILGYGYTF. The DNA of the CDR3 is TGTGCCAGCAGTGAGATCAGGGCGATTCTAGGCTATGGCTACACCTTC.

For this clone: One end of the junction is discordant with germline, which a read error may explain. The genes are TRBV28 and TRBJ2-3; weak D call: TRBD1 (6 bases). The germline gives CDR1 MDHEN, CDR2 SYDVKM. The CDR3 is 11 residues long. The CDR3 DNA follows: TGTGCCAGCAGTTTATTGGGACACGTTCGTTTT. Its protein product is CASSLLGHVRF.

This clone was seen only a few times. This chain joins TRBV9 and TRBJ2-5; TRBD2 matches at 9 bases. The germline V gene encodes CDR1 SGDLS and CDR2 YYNGEE. V shed 3 bases and J 6 bases; nucleotides not matched to a gene: 6. This CDR3 is 14 amino acids long. Here the CDR3 DNA reads TGTGCCAGCAGCGAGGGGACTAGCAAAAAGACCCAGTACTTC. Translation: CASSEGTSKKTQYF.

V and J are TRBV5-1 and TRBJ1-6; a weak D match, TRBD1 (6 bases). The CDR3 covers 15 residues. Trimming shortened V by 6 bases and J by 0 bases, and 10 bases separated the two germline ends. The germline V gene encodes CDR1 SGHRS and CDR2 YFSETQ. The CDR3 region has the DNA TGCGCCAGCATGGAAGGGGGCTCCTATAATTCACCCCTCCACTTT. This encodes CASMEGGSYNSPLHF.

The gene calls are TRBV6-6 and TRBJ1-1; D not resolved. The CDR3 totals 13 residues. Trimming stripped 0 bases from V and 3 bases from J, with 5 bases between. Germline V lookup: CDR1 MNHNY, CDR2 SVGAGI (reference sequence). CDR3 in DNA: TGTGCCAGCAGTTACTCCCCGTACACTGAAGCTTTCTTT. This gives the protein CASSYSPYTEAFF.